One TCR beta chain is described in this entry. As yet, its antigen is unknown. The data were taken from a study of T cell responses to AZD1222 COVID-19 vaccine. Only in-frame clones appear in the TCRdb table, and some are missing; sequencing was by immunoSEQ multiplex PCR. The sample comprises 90,000 to 150,000 clones, 90% of which are singletons, and 4% to 5% rests with the top ten. This CDR3 has 14 residues. J gave up 2 bases and V 5 bases, and 2 bases lay outside the gene matches. Germline loops: CDR1 MDHEN, CDR2 SYDVKM. Study-wide results and limits: Unmutated variant regions are reportedly targeted by nearly half of spike-specific TCRs.

V usage is TRBV28 and J usage is TRBJ1-5, with 8 bases aligning to TRBD1. This TCR came from an adult who received the MenACWY meningococcal vaccine as a control. The source was peripheral blood, collected 28 days after the second dose of the MenACWY control vaccine. This CDR3 reads CASSQTGGNQPQHF. The CDR3 DNA reads TGTGCCAGCAGTCAGACAGGGGGCAATCAGCCCCAGCATTTT. Drawing the rest from reference TRBV28 and TRBJ1-5, the complete variable domain is DVKVTQSSRYLVKRTGEKVFLECVQDMDHENMFWYRQDPGLGLRLIYFSYDVKMKEKGDIPEGYSVSREKKERFSLILESASTNQTSMYLCASSQTGGNQPQHFGDGTRLSIL.